These 10 T cell receptor beta chains share one sample of origin, sequenced in a study of shared clonotypes between healthy human individuals. The protocol was immunoSEQ multiplex PCR, while the TCRdb copy is restricted to in-frame clones and leaves out a portion. In the table there are about 550,000 clones, nearly 97% of which are singletons. Naive CD8 cells were CD45RO-negative, positively selected for CCR7, excluding terminally differentiated effector memory CD45RA+ cells. Sequencing was carried out using naive CD8+ T cells sorted from blood. All receptors derive from a woman in her 30s in good health.

The rearrangement uses TRBV5-6 and TRBJ2-3; 7 positions match TRBD2. This CDR3 comprises 15 residues. Looked up from germline, CDR1 is SGHDT and CDR2 is YYEEEE. The V gene end was trimmed by 4 bases and the J gene end by 4 bases; junction bases not matched to a gene: 9. CDR3 sequence: CASSLGGGSSDTQYF. CDR3 nucleotide sequence: TGTGCCAGCAGCCTAGGCGGCGGGAGCTCAGATACGCAGTATTTT.

The chain recombines TRBV5-6 with TRBJ2-3; D is perhaps TRBD2 (6 bases). This CDR3 spans 15 amino acids. Germline CDR1 reads SGHDT; CDR2 reads YYEEEE. Trimming took 1 base from V and 2 from J, leaving 11 bases between them. This CDR3 is CASSLSSEITDTQYF. In DNA, the CDR3 is TGTGCCAGCAGCTTGTCTAGCGAGATCACAGATACGCAGTATTTT.

The V call is TRBV27, the J call TRBJ1-4; D might be TRBD1 (5 bases). The germline V gene has CDR1 MNHEY and CDR2 SMNVEV (reference sequence). The ends were cut back, 3 bases at V and 8 bases at J, with 13 bases in the middle. This CDR3 spans 14 amino acids. CDR3 coding DNA: TGTGCCAGCAGTTTCGGCCCTGAGGGGGAAAAACTGTTTTTT. This gives the protein CASSFGPEGEKLFF.

The CDR3 nucleotides read TGTGCCAGCAGCTTGGGACAAGTAGCCTACAATGAGCAGTTCTTC. Translation gives CASSLGQVAYNEQFF. This rearrangement joins TRBV5-6 to TRBJ2-1; D is undetermined. CDR3 length equals 15 residues. Germline-derived CDR1 and CDR2 are SGHDT and YYEEEE. The ends were cut back, 0 bases at V and 2 bases at J, with 9 bases in the middle.

In its sample, this clone was seen once. The CDR3 region has the DNA TGTGCCAGCAGTTTAAGAGGGACAGGGTTGACCGGGGAGCTGTTTTTT. Translating gives CASSLRGTGLTGELFF. The chain joins TRBV27 to TRBJ2-2; 9 bases fit TRBD1. From germline, CDR1 is MNHEY and CDR2 SMNVEV (reference sequence). The CDR3 is 16 amino acids. Germline trimming cut 2 bases from V and 5 bases from J; bases unmatched to any gene: 6.

V and J are TRBV5-8 and TRBJ2-5; D remains unclear. V lost 2 bases to trimming and J lost 1 base, with 6 bases between them. The CDR3 loop spans 13 amino acids. Germline V lookup: CDR1 SGHTS, CDR2 YDEGEE. CDR3 nucleotide sequence: TGTGCCAGCAGCTTTGCCTTCCAAGAGACCCAGTACTTC. Its protein product is CASSFAFQETQYF.

The chain couples TRBV10-3 to TRBJ2-3, with D possibly matching TRBD2 (5 bases). CDR1 is ENHRY and CDR2 is SYGVKD in the germline V gene. V was pared by 0 bases and J by 3 bases, with 25 bases between. The CDR3 length is 20 residues. CDR3 sequence reads: CAISESYIVSGLAGTDTQYF. CDR3 DNA sequence: TGTGCCATCAGTGAGTCGTACATAGTTTCGGGTCTAGCTGGGACAGATACGCAGTATTTT.

The chain joins TRBV5-4 to TRBJ1-1; possible D gene TRBD1, 5 bases. Germline V gene data show CDR1 as SGHNT and CDR2 as YYREEE (reference sequence). Trimming removed 4 bases at V and 0 bases at J, with 10 bases between. CDR3 size: 14 residues. The CDR3 nucleotides read TGTGCCAGCAGCCTTGGGGACCTGAACACTGAAGCTTTCTTT. This translates into CASSLGDLNTEAFF. Full variable domain (rest looked up from reference TRBV5-4 and TRBJ1-1): ETGVTQSPTHLIKTRGQQVTLRCSSQSGHNTVSWYQQALGQGPQFIFQYYREEENGRGNFPPRFSGLQFPNYSSELNVNALELDDSALYLCASSLGDLNTEAFFGQGTRLTVV.

The chain uses TRBV13 and TRBJ2-7, with D maybe TRBD1 (6 bases). Germline assignment: CDR1 PRHDT and CDR2 FYEKMQ (reference sequence). Trimming pared 4 bases from V and 5 bases from J, leaving 21 bases between. This CDR3 region has 16 residues. The CDR3 nucleotides are TGTGCCAGCAGCTCGACCCCTAAGCTTACAGGGAACGAGCAGTACTTC. Translating it yields CASSSTPKLTGNEQYF.

The V gene is TRBV11-3, the J gene TRBJ2-1; 11 nucleotides align to TRBD1. The germline gives CDR1 SGHNT, CDR2 YENEEA. V lost 4 bases to trimming and J lost 7 bases; unmatched junction nucleotides: 6. The CDR3 is 15 amino acids. CDR3 loop: CASSSGQGGGNEQFF. Written as DNA, the CDR3 is TGTGCCAGCAGCTCGGGACAGGGGGGAGGAAATGAGCAGTTCTTC.